These 16 T cell receptor beta chains share one sample of origin, sequenced in a study of neoadjuvant anti-PD-1 for oral cavity cancer. The data were produced by immunoSEQ multiplex PCR, yet TCRdb's version contains in-frame clones alone and is incomplete. The data hold approximately 10,000 clones, with roughly two thirds observed a single time. Time point indicated: after neoadjuvant nivolumab, at surgical resection. Sequenced here: PBMCs, sampled after nivolumab (anti-PD-1) treatment. All receptors derive from a person aged 35 to 85 with oral cavity squamous cell carcinoma.

The chain combines TRBV7-6 with TRBJ1-3; D unclear. V shed 1 base and J shed 2 bases, with 9 bases lying between them. The CDR3 totals 15 residues. Germline-derived CDR1 and CDR2 are SGHVS and FNYEAQ. The CDR3 nucleotides read TGTGCCAGCAGCTTAGGGGTATTAGCTGGAAACACCATATATTTT. Protein sequence: CASSLGVLAGNTIYF.

The CDR3 DNA follows: TGTGCCAGCAGTTCCAGACTGAACACTGAAGCTTTCTTT. Its protein is CASSSRLNTEAFF. The chain employs TRBV6-5 and TRBJ1-1; no firm D call. The CDR3 covers 13 residues. In germline, CDR1 is MNHEY, CDR2 SVGAGI. Trimming took 4 bases from V and 0 from J, leaving 6 bases between them.

This clone has a single count. The chain is built from TRBV28 and TRBJ1-5; 8 nucleotides agree with TRBD1. Losses at the gene ends were 5 bases for V and 2 bases for J; bases not matched to a gene: 5. The germline V gene has CDR1 MDHEN and CDR2 SYDVKM. There are 15 residues in the CDR3. In DNA form, the CDR3 reads TGTGCCAGCAGTCTCAGGGGGCGCGGCAATCAGCCCCAGCATTTT. This sequence encodes CASSLRGRGNQPQHF.

Details on this clone: At one end the junction does not follow the germline gene, possibly because of a read error. The chain combines TRBV28 with TRBJ2-7; D gene ambiguous. Germline CDR1 is MDHEN and CDR2 is SYDVKM. The CDR3 consists of 11 residues. The CDR3 DNA follows: TGTGCCAGCAGTTCGACGATAAGAAGGGCCTTC. As protein: CASSSTIRRAF.

Comments on this clone: The same CDR3 can be traced to other DNA sequences in this sample. The chain couples TRBV7-8 to TRBJ1-3, with a tentative D call TRBD1 (5 bases). V was shortened by 2 bases and J by 1 base, with 6 bases between the two germline ends. The CDR3 has 14 amino acids. Germline V gives CDR1 SGHVS, CDR2 FQNEAQ. The CDR3 DNA is TGTGCCAGCAGCTTACGGGGGTCTGGAAACACCATATATTTT. Translating gives CASSLRGSGNTIYF.

The rearrangement links TRBV21-1 to TRBJ1-2. TRBV21-1 is classified as a pseudogene. The CDR3 loop spans 17 amino acids. Here the CDR3 DNA reads TGTGCCAGCAGCAAAGAGGTTGAAGGACTGCTTAACTATGGCTACACCTTC. Protein sequence: CASSKEVEGLLNYGYTF.

The CDR3 coding sequence is TGTGCCAGCAGCCCCCAAACTAGCGGGGTCGGCGAGCAGTACTTC. It yields the protein CASSPQTSGVGEQYF. The rearrangement joins TRBV7-2 to TRBJ2-7; 10 bases are a match to TRBD2. Trimming at V came to 5 bases and at J to 6 bases, leaving 10 bases not matched to a gene. CDR3 length equals 15 residues. The germline gives CDR1 SGHTA, CDR2 FQGNSA.

This clone was observed a few times. The rearrangement links TRBV9 to TRBJ1-1, with a possible D match to TRBD1 (6 bases). There are 13 residues in the CDR3. Germline values: CDR1 SGDLS, CDR2 YYNGEE. Trimming took off 0 bases at V and 5 bases at J, with 8 bases between the two ends. DNA of the CDR3: TGTGCCAGCAGCGTAGCTCAGGGGACTGAAGCTTTCTTT. This translates into CASSVAQGTEAFF.

A few counts support this clone. This chain uses TRBV7-2 with TRBJ2-3; D uncertain. The CDR3 covers 14 residues. The ends were cut back, 1 base at V and 0 bases at J, with 5 bases in the middle. Per germline, CDR1 SGHTA and CDR2 FQGNSA. CDR3 sequence: CASSLVGSTDTQYF. The DNA for the CDR3 is TGTGCCAGCAGCTTAGTTGGAAGCACAGATACGCAGTATTTT.

V usage is TRBV2 and J usage is TRBJ1-5; D is unclear. The germline V gene has CDR1 SNHLY and CDR2 FYNNEI. The CDR3 runs to 12 residues. V was trimmed by 7 bases and J by 3 bases, leaving 7 bases between them. CDR3 sequence reads: CASNPSNQPQHF. CDR3 sequence (DNA): TGTGCCAGCAACCCTTCCAATCAGCCCCAGCATTTT.

This clone was detected once. V and J are TRBV10-3 and TRBJ1-1, with D possibly TRBD1 on 6 matching bases. This CDR3 region has 14 residues. Germline values: CDR1 ENHRY, CDR2 SYGVKD. Trimming cost V 3 bases and J 7 bases, with 15 bases left between them. CDR3 residues: CAISENGGILEAFF. The DNA for the CDR3 is TGTGCCATCAGTGAAAATGGGGGCATACTTGAAGCTTTCTTT.

The chain uses TRBV6-1 and TRBJ1-6; D is unclear. Germline V CDR1 and CDR2: MNHNS, SASEGT. The CDR3 is 14 amino acids. V lost 5 bases, J lost 12 bases, and 17 bases lay in between. The CDR3 nucleotides read TGTGCCAGCAGTTTGGAACCCGGCGGGCGACCCCTCCACTTT. It yields the protein CASSLEPGGRPLHF.

The chain carries TRBV7-2 and TRBJ1-3; D is undetermined. CDR3 length: 17 residues. Trimming took off 1 base at V and 0 bases at J, with 13 bases between the two ends. Germline-derived CDR1 and CDR2 are SGHTA and FQGNSA. CDR3 sequence reads: CASSLVLHLSSGNTIYF. In nucleotides, the CDR3 is TGTGCCAGCAGCTTAGTGCTCCACTTGTCCTCTGGAAACACCATATATTTT.

The rearrangement links TRBV19 to TRBJ2-7; D is undetermined. CDR1 is LNHDA and CDR2 is SQIVND in the germline V gene (reference sequence). V was cut by 4 bases and J by 2 bases, with 9 bases left in between. The length of the CDR3 is 13 residues. CDR3 amino acids: CASSTQAAYEQYF. CDR3 nucleotide sequence: TGTGCCAGTAGTACCCAGGCCGCCTACGAGCAGTACTTC.

The chain is built from TRBV28 and TRBJ2-2; possible D gene TRBD2, 5 bases. The V gene's germline CDR1 is MDHEN and CDR2 SYDVKM. The V gene lost 3 bases and the J gene lost 7 bases, with 15 bases spanning the gap. The CDR3 extends over 15 amino acids. The DNA of the CDR3 is TGTGCCAGCAGTTTTGCGGGTTACGATAACGGGGAGCTGTTTTTT. Its protein product is CASSFAGYDNGELFF.

The chain is built from TRBV7-8 and TRBJ1-2; TRBD1 might be the D (6 bases). The CDR3 runs 13 residues. The germline V gene encodes CDR1 SGHVS and CDR2 FQNEAQ. Deletions cut 5 bases from V and 7 bases from J, with 14 bases between. CDR3 nucleotide sequence: TGTGCCAGCAGCGAATGGACAGTGGGTGGCTACACCTTC. Translating gives CASSEWTVGGYTF. The whole variable domain, remainder taken from reference TRBV7-8 and TRBJ1-2, is GAGVSQSPRYKVAKRGQDVALRCDPISGHVSLFWYQQALGQGPEFLTYFQNEAQLDKSGLPSDRFFAERPEGSVSTLKIQRTQQEDSAVYLCASSEWTVGGYTFGSGTRLTVV.